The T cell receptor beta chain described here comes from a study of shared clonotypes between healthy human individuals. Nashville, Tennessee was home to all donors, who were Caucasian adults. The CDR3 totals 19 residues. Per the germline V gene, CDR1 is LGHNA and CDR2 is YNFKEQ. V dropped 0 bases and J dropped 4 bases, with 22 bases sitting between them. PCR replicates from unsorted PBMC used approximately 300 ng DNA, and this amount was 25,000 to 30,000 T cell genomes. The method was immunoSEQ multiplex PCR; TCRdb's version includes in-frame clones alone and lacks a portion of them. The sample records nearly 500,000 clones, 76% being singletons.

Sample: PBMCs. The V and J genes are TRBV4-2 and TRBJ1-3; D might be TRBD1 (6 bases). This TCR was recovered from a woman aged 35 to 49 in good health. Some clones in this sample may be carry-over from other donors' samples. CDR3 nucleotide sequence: TGTGCCAGCAGCCAAGATCGGGTCTATTGGGGGGCAGGGGGAAACACCATATATTTT. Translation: CASSQDRVYWGAGGNTIYF.